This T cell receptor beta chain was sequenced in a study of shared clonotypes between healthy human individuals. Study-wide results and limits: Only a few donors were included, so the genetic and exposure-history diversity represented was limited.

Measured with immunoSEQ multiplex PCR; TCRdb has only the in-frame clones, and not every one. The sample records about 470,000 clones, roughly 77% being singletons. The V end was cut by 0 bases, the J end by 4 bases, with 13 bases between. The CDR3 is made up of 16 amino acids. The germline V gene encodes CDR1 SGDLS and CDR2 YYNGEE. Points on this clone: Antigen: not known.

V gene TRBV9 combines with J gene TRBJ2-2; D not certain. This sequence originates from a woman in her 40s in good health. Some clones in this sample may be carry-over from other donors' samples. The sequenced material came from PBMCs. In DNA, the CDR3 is TGTGCCAGCAGCGTAGCTGGTGCAGATGTCACCGGGGAGCTGTTTTTT. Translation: CASSVAGADVTGELFF.